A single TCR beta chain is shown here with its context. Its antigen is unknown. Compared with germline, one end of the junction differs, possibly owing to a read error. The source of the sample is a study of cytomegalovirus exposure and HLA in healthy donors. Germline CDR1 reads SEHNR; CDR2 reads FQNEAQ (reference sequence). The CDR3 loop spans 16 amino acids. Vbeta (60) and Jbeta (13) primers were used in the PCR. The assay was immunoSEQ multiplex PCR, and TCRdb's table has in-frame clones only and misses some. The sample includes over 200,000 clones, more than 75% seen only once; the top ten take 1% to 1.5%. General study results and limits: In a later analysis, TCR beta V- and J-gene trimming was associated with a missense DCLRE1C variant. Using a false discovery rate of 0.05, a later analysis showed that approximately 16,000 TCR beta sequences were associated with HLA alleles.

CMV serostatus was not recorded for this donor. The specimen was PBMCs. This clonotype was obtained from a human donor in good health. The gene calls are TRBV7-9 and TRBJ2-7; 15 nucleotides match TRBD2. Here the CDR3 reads CSSIPTGTSGRSEQYF. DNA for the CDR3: TGTTCCAGCATCCCGACGGGGACTAGCGGGAGGAGCGAGCAGTACTTC.